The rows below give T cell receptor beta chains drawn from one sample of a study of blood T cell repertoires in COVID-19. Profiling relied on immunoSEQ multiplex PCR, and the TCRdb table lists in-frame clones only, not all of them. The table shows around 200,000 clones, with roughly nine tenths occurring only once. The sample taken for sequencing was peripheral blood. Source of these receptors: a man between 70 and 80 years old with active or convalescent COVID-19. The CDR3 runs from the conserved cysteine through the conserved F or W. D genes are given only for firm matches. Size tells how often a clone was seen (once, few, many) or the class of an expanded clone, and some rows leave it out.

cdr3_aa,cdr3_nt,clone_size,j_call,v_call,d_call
CASRKGRQGDRQPQHF,TGTGCCAGTAGGAAGGGCCGACAGGGCGATCGGCAGCCCCAGCATTTT,few,TRBJ1-5,TRBV19,TRBD1
CASVRQGATNEKLFF,TGTGCCAGCGTAAGACAGGGGGCGACTAATGAAAAACTGTTTTTT,.,TRBJ1-4,TRBV2,TRBD1
CASSDTGGQGIAFF,TGTGCCAGCAGCGATACAGGGGGACAGGGGATTGCTTTCTTT,.,TRBJ1-1,TRBV6-2/TRBV6-3,TRBD1
CASSDQTSGRAGEQYF,TGTGCCAGCAGCGACCAGACTAGCGGGAGGGCTGGCGAGCAGTACTTC,.,TRBJ2-7,TRBV9,TRBD2
CASSLQASGNTIYF,TGCGCCAGCAGCTTACAGGCATCTGGAAACACCATATATTTT,.,TRBJ1-3,TRBV5-1,.
CASSLAALNTGELFF,TGTGCCAGCAGCTTAGCAGCGCTAAACACCGGGGAGCTGTTTTTT,.,TRBJ2-2,TRBV11-3,.
CASSLQGGSYEQYF,TGTGCCAGCAGCTTACAGGGGGGTTCCTACGAGCAGTACTTC,.,TRBJ2-7,TRBV7-9,.
CASSFHTGNPGELFF,TGTGCCAGCAGTTTCCACACGGGTAACCCCGGGGAGCTGTTTTTT,.,TRBJ2-2,TRBV28,.
CASSLDPRVEQFF,TGCGCCAGCAGCTTGGATCCCCGGGTAGAGCAGTTCTTC,.,TRBJ2-1,TRBV5-1,.
CASSSRQGSQPQHF,TGCGCCAGCAGTTCTCGACAGGGAAGTCAGCCCCAGCATTTT,.,TRBJ1-5,TRBV10-2,TRBD1
CASMGGFLGNEQFF,TGTGCCAGTATGGGGGGGTTTCTAGGCAATGAGCAGTTCTTC,.,TRBJ2-1,TRBV19,TRBD2
CSAGTGETQYF,TGCAGTGCTGGGACAGGAGAGACCCAGTACTTC,.,TRBJ2-5,TRBV20-1,TRBD1
CASSQGAGYTF,TGTGCCAGCAGCCAAGGGGCTGGCTACACCTTC,.,TRBJ1-2,TRBV14,.
CASGRAANEKLFF,TGTGCCAGCGGGAGGGCAGCTAATGAAAAACTGTTTTTT,.,TRBJ1-4,TRBV5-4,.
CASRLGALDSVRLGNQPQHF,TGTGCCAGCAGACTAGGAGCACTGGACAGCGTTCGGCTTGGCAATCAGCCCCAGCATTTT,.,TRBJ1-5,TRBV28,.
CASSLGQDYGYTF,TGTGCCAGCAGCTTAGGCCAGGATTATGGCTACACCTTC,.,TRBJ1-2,TRBV7-2,.
CASLDSSSGNTIYF,TGTGCCAGTCTGGACAGCTCCTCTGGAAACACCATATATTTT,.,TRBJ1-3,TRBV28,.
CASSYGQGSGVAFF,TGTGCCAGCAGTTACGGACAGGGTTCGGGAGTGGCTTTCTTT,.,TRBJ1-1,TRBV7-2,TRBD1
CASSSDWTGYNEQFF,TGTGCCAGCAGCTCTGACTGGACAGGGTACAATGAGCAGTTCTTC,.,TRBJ2-1,TRBV7-2,TRBD1
CASSLGDRGLYF,TGTGCCAGCAGTTTAGGAGACAGGGGTCTGTACTTC,.,TRBJ2-7,TRBV12-3/TRBV12-4,TRBD1
CASSDPPGWFRGYTF,TGTGCCAGCAGTGACCCCCCGGGTTGGTTTCGTGGCTACACCTTC,.,TRBJ1-2,TRBV6-2/TRBV6-3,.
CASSPSGGAMGQPQHF,TGTGCCAGCTCACCATCAGGGGGCGCGATGGGTCAGCCCCAGCATTTT,.,TRBJ1-5,TRBV18,TRBD1
CASSLAGQGADEQYF,TGCGCCAGCAGCTTGGCGGGACAGGGGGCTGACGAGCAGTACTTC,.,TRBJ2-7,TRBV5-1,TRBD1
CASSDQGAGNTIYF,TGTGCCAGCAGTGACCAGGGGGCTGGAAACACCATATATTTT,few,TRBJ1-3,TRBV2,TRBD1
CASSWTSGAYNEQFF,TGTGCCAGCAGCTGGACTAGCGGGGCCTACAATGAGCAGTTCTTC,.,TRBJ2-1,TRBV11-3,TRBD2
CASSHSEGNTIYF,TGTGCCAGCAGCCACTCAGAAGGAAACACCATATATTTT,.,TRBJ1-3,TRBV3-1/TRBV3-2,.
CSVRGTGGEKLFF,TGCAGCGTCCGCGGGACAGGGGGTGAAAAACTGTTTTTT,.,TRBJ1-4,TRBV29-1,TRBD1
CASSSQGFATYEQYF,TGTGCCAGCAGTTCACAGGGATTCGCGACCTACGAGCAGTACTTC,.,TRBJ2-7,TRBV6-2/TRBV6-3,.
CASSLAGGPQHF,TGTGCCAGCAGCTTAGCCGGTGGGCCCCAGCATTTT,.,TRBJ1-5,TRBV7-2,.
CASSLGQSSGGYTF,TGTGCCAGCAGCTTGGGACAGTCCTCCGGTGGCTACACCTTC,.,TRBJ1-2,TRBV11-2,TRBD1
CASRNPTGNYGYTF,TGTGCCAGCAGGAACCCTACAGGAAACTATGGCTACACCTTC,.,TRBJ1-2,TRBV6-5,.
CASSFGTGAIGELFF,TGTGCCAGCAGCTTCGGGACAGGGGCGATCGGGGAGCTGTTTTTT,.,TRBJ2-2,TRBV7-2,TRBD1
CASSWTGDVGEQYF,TGTGCCAGCAGCTGGACAGGGGACGTGGGCGAGCAGTACTTC,few,TRBJ2-7,TRBV11-2,TRBD1
CASSLGGGRTGYTF,TGTGCCAGCAGCTTAGGGGGTGGGAGGACAGGCTACACCTTC,.,TRBJ1-2,TRBV7-2,.
CAWSGITEPGLAGGPRYNEQFF,TGTGCCTGGAGTGGAATTACGGAACCGGGACTAGCGGGAGGGCCAAGATACAATGAGCAGTTCTTC,.,TRBJ2-1,TRBV30,TRBD2
CATSTGWPGEAYNSPLHF,TGTGCCACCAGCACAGGGTGGCCGGGCGAAGCCTATAATTCACCCCTCCACTTT,few,TRBJ1-6,TRBV15,.
CASSQDRQGGTGYTF,TGCGCCAGCAGCCAAGATCGACAGGGAGGAACTGGCTACACCTTC,once,TRBJ1-2,TRBV4-3,TRBD1
CATSRDPGTPNTEAFF,TGTGCCACCAGCAGAGATCCAGGGACACCGAACACTGAAGCTTTCTTT,once,TRBJ1-1,TRBV15,.
CASTIRQEGDQETQYF,TGTGCCAGCACCATAAGGCAGGAAGGGGACCAAGAGACCCAGTACTTC,.,TRBJ2-5,TRBV7-2,.
CASSPGTPNTDTQYF,TGTGCCAGCAGCCCCGGGACACCGAACACAGATACGCAGTATTTT,.,TRBJ2-3,TRBV7-8,.
CASIGGANTGELFF,TGTGCCAGCATAGGGGGCGCGAACACCGGGGAGCTGTTTTTT,.,TRBJ2-2,TRBV6-5,TRBD1
CASSDGNRNTEAFF,TGTGCCAGCAGTGATGGCAACCGGAACACTGAAGCTTTCTTT,.,TRBJ1-1,TRBV27,.
CASKRGLAGGGADTQYF,TGTGCCAGCAAGAGAGGACTAGCGGGGGGAGGAGCAGATACGCAGTATTTT,.,TRBJ2-3,TRBV2,TRBD2
CASSEYRGQGLSYEQYF,TGTGCCAGCAGTGAATATAGGGGACAGGGCCTCTCCTACGAGCAGTACTTC,.,TRBJ2-7,TRBV25-1,TRBD1
CASSSLSTGTGGQQYF,TGTGCCAGCAGCTCCTTATCAACCGGGACAGGGGGTCAACAGTACTTC,.,TRBJ2-7,TRBV11-2,TRBD1
CASSQLAGEQFF,TGTGCCAGCAGCCAACTAGCTGGAGAGCAGTTCTTC,.,TRBJ2-1,TRBV14,.
CASGSGGGTDTQYF,TGTGCTAGTGGTTCGGGGGGGGGCACAGATACGCAGTATTTT,.,TRBJ2-3,TRBV12-5,TRBD2
CASSLMTSYGYTF,TGTGCCAGCAGCTTGATGACAAGCTATGGCTACACCTTC,once,TRBJ1-2,TRBV5-6,.
CAWTPSQGAGYGYTF,TGTGCCTGGACCCCGTCCCAGGGGGCGGGCTATGGCTACACCTTC,.,TRBJ1-2,TRBV30,TRBD1
CASMRLPSTNEKLFF,TGTGCCAGCATGAGGCTGCCCTCAACTAATGAAAAACTGTTTTTT,.,TRBJ1-4,TRBV7-6,.
CASSEPITGISSNQPQHF,TGTGCCAGCAGTGAACCAATTACAGGGATAAGTAGTAATCAGCCCCAGCATTTT,.,TRBJ1-5,TRBV6-1,.
CSASVPSSYEQYF,TGCAGTGCTAGTGTTCCCTCCTCCTACGAGCAGTACTTC,once,TRBJ2-7,TRBV20-1,.
CASSPQGANEKLFF,TGCGCCAGCAGCCCACAGGGGGCGAATGAAAAACTGTTTTTT,.,TRBJ1-4,TRBV5-1,TRBD1
CASSSYRQGNYGYTF,TGTGCCAGCAGTTCCTATAGACAGGGGAACTATGGCTACACCTTC,.,TRBJ1-2,TRBV6-2/TRBV6-3,TRBD1
CASSSWVNRVAGYTF,TGTGCCAGCAGTTCTTGGGTTAACAGGGTGGCTGGCTACACCTTC,.,TRBJ1-2,TRBV28,.